The 10 T cell receptor beta chains in this list originate from one sample, sequenced in a study of regulatory T cells in long-lasting Graves disease (dated by TCRdb to 2020 to 2022). Library creation used multiplex PCR. The reads were generated on an Illumina HiSeq 4000. TCR beta libraries were built with iRepertoire HTBI primers and Arm-PCR amplification of CDR3 regions. The public reads were quality trimmed at Q25 with fastp and then assembled into clones with MiXCR by TCRdb, keeping productive beta chains. Merged by CDR3 protein, the rows form single entries marked with the most common genes and DNA. For this sample there are around 500,000 distinct CDR3 sequences; about 14% appear just once. Roughly 9.7% of the sample goes to the ten largest clones. In the paper's terms, the time point label means: newly diagnosed GD, antithyroid drugs for less than 3 months. For both TCR sequencing and RNA sequencing, RNA was extracted from PBMCs using TRIzol.

This sample also appeared in a second study, on T cells in Graves' hyperthyroidism and ophthalmopathy.

Source: peripheral blood mononuclear cells (PBMCs), taken at new diagnosis, from a patient treated with antithyroid drugs. Receptors originate from a man aged 25-45 years with Graves disease. Donor details come from another sample of the same person, matched by shared clones.

On this clonotype itself: The final CDR3 position lacks the conserved phenylalanine or tryptophan, pointing to a likely read error. The CDR3 coding sequence is TGTGCCTGGAGTGTTAGAGGGGTTAATTCACCCCTCCACCTT. Amino acid sequence: CAWSVRGVNSPLHL. This chain connects TRBV30 to TRBJ1-6; possible D gene TRBD1, 5 bases. Germline V gene data show CDR1 as GTSNPN and CDR2 as SVGIG (reference sequence). The V end lost 0 bases, the J end lost 6 bases, and 9 bases lay between the germline ends. The CDR3 runs 14 residues.

This clonotype was seen ten or more times. The V gene is TRBV12-3 or TRBV12-4, the J gene TRBJ2-3; tentative D call: TRBD2 (6 bases). The CDR3 sequence is 15 residues long. V was trimmed by 7 bases and J by 1 base, leaving 15 bases between them. This CDR3 is CASTLGDSGTDTQYF. The DNA for the CDR3 is TGTGCCAGCACCCTGGGGGACTCCGGCACAGATACGCAGTATTTT.

At least ten counts were recorded for this clonotype. The chain couples TRBV20-1 to TRBJ2-1; no clear D. V shed 5 bases and J shed 10 bases, with 12 bases lying between them. The CDR3 spans 11 residues. The germline V gene has CDR1 DFQATT and CDR2 SNEGSKA (reference sequence). This CDR3 is CSAPSVVEQFF. Here the CDR3 DNA reads TGCAGTGCTCCATCGGTGGTCGAGCAGTTCTTC.

This clonotype was counted many times. The chain recombines TRBV20-1 with TRBJ1-5; D call uncertain. CDR1 is DFQATT and CDR2 is SNEGSKA in the germline V gene (reference sequence). Trimming stripped 0 bases from V and 7 bases from J, with 13 bases between. The CDR3 covers 14 residues. CDR3 sequence (DNA): TGCAGTGCTAGAGATCCGGGGAAAGGGCAGCCCCAGCATTTT. It specifies CSARDPGKGQPQHF.

This clonotype was seen a handful of times. The genes are TRBV5-1 and TRBJ2-1; 9 bases are shared with TRBD2. With 1 base clipped from V and 0 bases from J, the junction kept 5 bases outside the gene matches. This CDR3 spans 17 amino acids. Germline CDR1 reads SGHRS; CDR2 reads YFSETQ. The CDR3 reads CASSLPAGGSSYNEQFF. CDR3 coding DNA: TGCGCCAGCAGCTTGCCGGCGGGAGGGAGCTCCTACAATGAGCAGTTCTTC.

This clonotype was seen at least ten times. The chain employs TRBV10-3 and TRBJ2-1, with 11 bases identical to TRBD2. In germline, CDR1 is ENHRY, CDR2 SYGVKD. V lost 6 bases to trimming and J lost 2 bases; unmatched junction nucleotides: 6. The CDR3 runs to 16 residues. The CDR3 protein is CAIRGLAEGTYNEQFF. The CDR3 DNA reads TGTGCCATCAGGGGACTAGCGGAAGGCACCTACAATGAGCAGTTCTTC.

This clonotype occurred many times. The V gene is TRBV2, the J gene TRBJ1-5; a weak D match, TRBD1 (6 bases). Trimming left V 6 bases short and J 2 bases short, with 11 bases between. The germline CDR1 and CDR2 sequences are SNHLY and FYNNEI. The CDR3 covers 14 residues. CDR3 in amino acids: CASRYREGNQPQHF. DNA for the CDR3: TGTGCCAGCAGGTACAGGGAAGGCAATCAGCCCCAGCATTTT.

This clonotype was observed many times. The chain combines TRBV12-5 with TRBJ1-5; 7 bases map to TRBD1. Germline CDR1 is LGHNT and CDR2 is FRNRAP. The junction had 11 bases not matched to a gene; V was cut back by 0 bases and J by 3 bases. This CDR3 is 18 amino acids long. The CDR3 loop is CASGLVVRGAPLNQPQHF. DNA of the CDR3: TGTGCTAGTGGTTTGGTCGTCAGGGGGGCCCCCCTCAATCAGCCCCAGCATTTT.

The table lists this clonotype with a few counts. The CDR3 DNA sequence: TGCAGCGTCCAAAACACCGGGGAGCTGTTTTTT. Translation: CSVQNTGELFF. The chain combines TRBV29-1 with TRBJ2-2; D unresolved. In germline, CDR1 is SQVTM, CDR2 ANQGSEA. Trimming left V 6 bases short and J 2 bases short, with 4 bases between. The CDR3 has 11 amino acids.

This clonotype was seen a few times. V usage is TRBV2 and J usage is TRBJ1-2; 7 nucleotides line up with TRBD1. V shed 10 bases and J 8 bases; nucleotides not matched to a gene: 10. Looked up from germline, CDR1 is SNHLY and CDR2 is FYNNEI. The CDR3 length is 12 residues. Written as DNA, the CDR3 is TGTGCCACCGTATACAGGGGTAGAGGCTACACCTTC. It encodes CATVYRGRGYTF.